The rows below give T cell receptor beta chains drawn from one sample of a study of shared clonotypes between healthy human individuals. Assay: immunoSEQ multiplex PCR; the TCRdb copy retains only in-frame clones and omits some. Of about 2.2 million clones listed, about 93% are singletons. Material for sequencing was naive CD8+ T cells from PBMCs. The source of these receptors is a man younger than 30 in good health. Some clones in this sample may be carry-over from other donors' samples. Both conserved end residues are part of each CDR3. The size field is filled for only some rows; it gives once, few, many or a size class.

V: TRBV5-1; size: .; J: TRBJ2-3; CDR3: CASSSGADTQYF
V: TRBV5-1; size: .; J: TRBJ1-2; CDR3: CASSPGLAYGYTF
V: TRBV27; size: .; J: TRBJ1-1; CDR3: CASSLARGRTEAFF
V: TRBV28; size: .; J: TRBJ2-5; CDR3: CASSPQGLKTQYF
V: TRBV19; size: .; J: TRBJ2-2; CDR3: CASSIPPSGETGELFF
V: TRBV6-5; size: .; J: TRBJ2-7; CDR3: CASSYSGRIYEQYF
V: TRBV30; size: once; J: TRBJ2-7; CDR3: CAWRGRGYYEQYF
V: TRBV5-5; size: .; J: TRBJ1-2; CDR3: CASSPETARAYGYTF
V: TRBV5-4; size: few; J: TRBJ1-1; CDR3: CASSGGNTEAFF
V: TRBV5-4; size: .; J: TRBJ1-2; CDR3: CASSLDWGKFREGYGYTF
V: TRBV7-9; size: .; J: TRBJ2-3; CDR3: CASSFAHPGTSGVSF
V: TRBV5-6; size: .; J: TRBJ2-1; CDR3: CASSLGGYYNEQFF
V: TRBV6-5; size: .; J: TRBJ2-5; CDR3: CATWSETQYF
V: TRBV7-8; size: .; J: TRBJ2-7; CDR3: CASSPNPRSEQYF
V: TRBV6-1; size: .; J: TRBJ2-7; CDR3: CASRQPPLGISF
V: TRBV19; size: .; J: TRBJ1-5; CDR3: CASSIQQGVFSNQPQHF
V: TRBV28; size: .; J: TRBJ2-7; CDR3: CASRDRPSYEQYF
V: TRBV2; size: .; J: TRBJ1-4; CDR3: CASLGEHEKLFF
V: TRBV10-2; size: .; J: TRBJ2-7; CDR3: CASSDPLGAGSYEQYF
V: TRBV4-3; size: .; J: TRBJ2-1; CDR3: CASSQDIASGVYNEQFF
V: TRBV14; size: .; J: TRBJ1-2; CDR3: CASSQDGARGRLYGYTF
V: TRBV27; size: .; J: TRBJ2-3; CDR3: CASSLRRGTDTQYF
V: TRBV27; size: .; J: TRBJ2-3; CDR3: CASSFLKGGDTQYF
V: TRBV11-2; size: once; J: TRBJ2-2; CDR3: CASSLVAISQGAGELFF
V: TRBV19; size: .; J: TRBJ2-7; CDR3: CASTPGWGSYEQYF
V: TRBV27; size: .; J: TRBJ2-7; CDR3: CASSPSSGRISYEQYF
V: TRBV27; size: .; J: TRBJ2-7; CDR3: CASTSLPLGGRKQYF
V: TRBV4-2; size: .; J: TRBJ2-2; CDR3: CASSHLTGTTGELFF
V: TRBV4-1; size: .; J: TRBJ2-7; CDR3: CASSPMAGTYEQYF
V: TRBV10-2; size: once; J: TRBJ2-7; CDR3: CASSEPVSYEQYF
V: TRBV7-6; size: .; J: TRBJ2-5; CDR3: CASSAGGIAGGQETQYF
V: TRBV30; size: few; J: TRBJ1-1; CDR3: CAWSARTVNTEAFF
V: TRBV9; size: .; J: TRBJ2-7; CDR3: CASSGGSVYEQYF
V: TRBV29-1; size: .; J: TRBJ2-1; CDR3: CSVEVSSYNEQFF
V: TRBV19; size: .; J: TRBJ2-1; CDR3: CASSPPGLAGYNEQFF
V: TRBV11-2; size: .; J: TRBJ2-7; CDR3: CASSFGGFTSSYEQYF
V: TRBV19; size: few; J: TRBJ1-5; CDR3: CASSTGQGAMYGNQPQHF
V: TRBV9; size: .; J: TRBJ1-3; CDR3: CASSAGDSLSGNTIYF
V: TRBV18; size: .; J: TRBJ1-2; CDR3: CASSSGPVREGYTF
V: TRBV6-5; size: once; J: TRBJ1-1; CDR3: CASRYNTEAFF
V: TRBV6-1; size: .; J: TRBJ1-5; CDR3: CASSLLSNQPQHF
V: TRBV27; size: .; J: TRBJ2-7; CDR3: CASSLQGGSYEQYF
V: TRBV7-9; size: .; J: TRBJ2-1; CDR3: CASSARDLYNEQFF
V: TRBV29-1; size: .; J: TRBJ2-7; CDR3: CSVEYLCWTKTYEQYF
V: TRBV19; size: few; J: TRBJ1-5; CDR3: CASKNRVVSNQPQHF
V: TRBV4-2; size: .; J: TRBJ2-3; CDR3: CASSQRTSGSWVTDTQYF
V: TRBV6-5; size: .; J: TRBJ1-2; CDR3: CASSYGGLSGYTF
V: TRBV10-3; size: .; J: TRBJ2-3; CDR3: CAISDRGASTDTQYF
V: TRBV5-4; size: .; J: TRBJ1-1; CDR3: CASRGGQGARAAFF
V: TRBV7-9; size: .; J: TRBJ1-2; CDR3: CASSLGVQGHYGYTF
V: TRBV6-5; size: .; J: TRBJ1-2; CDR3: CASGIRVVSSNGYTF
V: TRBV2; size: .; J: TRBJ2-7; CDR3: CASSEGTDEQYF
V: TRBV27; size: once; J: TRBJ1-5; CDR3: CASSLNSFYNQPQHF
V: TRBV28; size: .; J: TRBJ2-7; CDR3: CASSRPLEREGRYEQYF
V: TRBV4-1; size: .; J: TRBJ2-3; CDR3: CASSQAGSTDTQYF
V: TRBV4-1; size: .; J: TRBJ2-7; CDR3: CASSQDPGPSYEQYF
V: TRBV18; size: .; J: TRBJ2-1; CDR3: CASSLTAGLARAVGTYNEQFF
V: TRBV5-6; size: .; J: TRBJ2-7; CDR3: CASSPAGQRYEQYF
V: TRBV13; size: .; J: TRBJ2-3; CDR3: CASSPSGRDTDTQYF
V: TRBV4-1; size: .; J: TRBJ2-7; CDR3: CASSQEGGEQYF